The 16 T cell receptor beta chains below were found in one sample sequenced in a study of prognosis after radiotherapy for stage I lung cancer. The study amplified the TCR beta CDR3 region from genomic DNA. This amplification was carried out by two rounds of multiplex PCR. Primers specific to each TRBV and TRBJ gene drove first-round PCR. Each CDR3 protein gets one entry after TCRdb re-called the multiplex PCR reads with MiXCR. This sample has about 19,000 distinct CDR3 sequences, with roughly half found just once. The specimen was PBMCs, collected before or after stereotactic body radiation therapy (not recorded which). Receptor source: a donor of 50 years or more with non-small cell lung cancer.

Remarks on this clonotype: This likely reflects a read error, since a far larger clone is one base away. The rearrangement joins TRBV6-4 to TRBJ2-1; the D is unclear. The CDR3 runs to 15 residues. Germline CDR1 and CDR2: MRHNA and SNTAGT. This CDR3 is CVSSLTWTSHNEQFF. The CDR3 DNA follows: TGTGTCAGCAGTTTGACTTGGACGAGCCACAATGAGCAGTTCTTC.

In its sample, this clonotype ranks as medium-sized. The chain joins TRBV30 to TRBJ1-5, with TRBD1 matching over 12 bases. The V and J ends lost 4 bases and 6 bases, in that order; junction bases with no gene match: 7. The CDR3 extends over 15 amino acids. Per the germline V gene, CDR1 is GTSNPN and CDR2 is SVGIG (reference sequence). This chain's CDR3 is CAWTPRDRGLQPQHF. The CDR3 nucleotides are TGTGCCTGGACTCCAAGGGACAGGGGGCTTCAGCCCCAGCATTTT. The full variable domain, rest sourced from reference TRBV30 and TRBJ1-5, is SQTIHQWPATLVQPVGSPLSLECTVEGTSNPNLYWYRQAAGRGLQLLFYSVGIGQISSEVPQNLSASRPQDRQFILSSKKLLLSDSGFYLCAWTPRDRGLQPQHFGDGTRLSIL.

Points on this clonotype: A far larger clone is a single base away, which makes a read error likely. Written as DNA, the CDR3 is TGTGCCAGCAGTTACGGGACATACTCCTACGAGCAGTACTTC. Translating gives CASSYGTYSYEQYF. This chain uses TRBV6-4 with TRBJ2-7; D possibly corresponds to TRBD1 (6 bases). The CDR3 is 14 residues long. The germline V gene has CDR1 MRHNA and CDR2 SNTAGT. The germline V and J ends were trimmed by 5 bases and 0 bases, with 11 bases remaining between them.

On this clonotype itself: A junction boundary mismatches the germline segment, possibly from a read error. J is TRBJ2-6 and V is TRBV20-1; D tentatively reads TRBD1 or TRBD2 (5 bases each). Germline V gene data show CDR1 as DFQATT and CDR2 as SNEGSKA (reference sequence). The CDR3 spans 15 residues. In DNA form, the CDR3 reads TGCAGTGCCCCTTCCCGGCGGGCTGGGGCCAACTTCCTTACTTTC. Translation: CSAPSRRAGANFLTF.

The rearrangement joins TRBV7-2 to TRBJ1-2; D possibly corresponds to TRBD1 (5 bases). There are 13 residues in the CDR3. CDR1 and CDR2 from the germline V gene are SGHTA and FQGNSA. V lost 5 bases to trimming and J lost 6 bases, with 13 bases between them. The CDR3 coding sequence is TGTGCCAGCAGCCTGGGACCGACAAATGGCTACACCTTC. It codes for CASSLGPTNGYTF. The whole variable domain, filled in from reference TRBV7-2 and TRBJ1-2, reads GAGVSQSPSNKVTEKGKDVELRCDPISGHTALYWYRQSLGQGLEFLIYFQGNSAPDKSGLPSDRFSAERTGGSVSTLTIQRTQQEDSAVYLCASSLGPTNGYTFGSGTRLTVV.

J is TRBJ2-7 and V is TRBV19; D is possibly TRBD1 or TRBD2 (5 bases each). The CDR3 contains 14 residues. Trimming cost V 1 base and J 0 bases, with 7 bases left between them. From germline, CDR1 is LNHDA and CDR2 SQIVND (reference sequence). DNA of the CDR3: TGTGCCAGTAGTATAGGGGACGGCTCCTACGAGCAGTACTTC. The encoded protein is CASSIGDGSYEQYF.

Relative to its sample, this clonotype is medium-sized. The CDR3 nucleotides are TGTGCCAGCAGTCCGCGGGGTAGCTCTGCAGATACGCAGTATTTT. This translates into CASSPRGSSADTQYF. V and J are TRBV12-3 or TRBV12-4 and TRBJ2-3; maybe TRBD2 (6 bases). The CDR3 loop spans 15 amino acids. Trimming removed 5 bases from V and 4 bases from J, with 16 bases in between.

The rearrangement joins TRBV2 to TRBJ2-1; 8 nucleotides align to TRBD1. Per germline, CDR1 SNHLY and CDR2 FYNNEI. This CDR3 is built from 13 residues. With V trimmed by 7 bases and J by 5 bases, 4 bases remained unmatched. The CDR3 region has the DNA TGTGCCAGCAAGGACAGGGAAAACAATGAGCAGTTCTTC. As protein: CASKDRENNEQFF.

This clonotype appeared many times. The chain links TRBV5-4 to TRBJ2-3; D gene ambiguous. The CDR3 sequence is 13 residues long. With 6 bases removed from V and 2 bases from J, the gap between germline ends came to 10 bases. Germline CDR1 and CDR2: SGHNT and YYREEE (reference sequence). The CDR3 here is CASKIHYTDTQYF. The CDR3 bases are TGTGCCAGCAAAATACACTACACAGATACGCAGTATTTT.

This clonotype was seen repeatedly, ten times or more. The CDR3 DNA sequence: TGTGCCTGGGGCAGAGGGCAACATAACTCCTACGAGCAGTACTTC. Translating gives CAWGRGQHNSYEQYF. The chain has TRBV30 and TRBJ2-7; D may be TRBD2 (5 bases). Germline V gene lookup returns CDR1 GTSNPN and CDR2 SVGIG (reference sequence). This CDR3 spans 15 amino acids. The ends were cut back, 5 bases at V and 0 bases at J, with 17 bases in the middle.

In this sample, this clonotype is medium-sized. This chain connects TRBV28 to TRBJ2-1; D may be TRBD2 (6 bases). In germline, CDR1 is MDHEN, CDR2 SYDVKM. V was trimmed by 2 bases and J by 5 bases, leaving 7 bases between them. CDR3 length equals 13 residues. The CDR3 is CASSLGLNNEQFF. CDR3 DNA: TGTGCCAGCAGTTTAGGACTAAACAATGAGCAGTTCTTC.

To note about this clonotype: Sequence at one end of the junction differs from germline and may be a read error. V usage is TRBV7-7 and J usage is TRBJ2-1; D is tentatively TRBD1 or TRBD2 (6 bases each). CDR3 length: 15 residues. CDR1 is SSHAT, CDR2 FNYEAQ, per germline (reference sequence). In DNA form, the CDR3 reads TGTGCCAGCAGCACCGTACTAGGCGGGGACAATGAGCAATTCTTC. Residues: CASSTVLGGDNEQFF.

The table lists this clonotype with many counts. The rearrangement links TRBV7-2 to TRBJ2-7, with a tentative D call TRBD2 (5 bases). The CDR3 loop spans 14 amino acids. Germline CDR1 reads SGHTA; CDR2 reads FQGNSA. V lost 4 bases, J lost 3 bases, and 13 bases lay in between. CDR3 amino acids: CASSSRSGFYEQYF. The CDR3 DNA is TGTGCCAGCAGCTCCCGGAGCGGTTTCTACGAGCAGTACTTC.

A single count supports this clonotype. A read error is likely here: a far larger clone is one base away. CDR3 coding DNA: TGTGCCAGCAGGGGACTAGCGGGTCCAGAGCAGTTCTTC. Protein product: CASRGLAGPEQFF. The V gene is TRBV6-1, the J gene TRBJ2-1; 12 nucleotides match TRBD2. The CDR3 extends over 13 amino acids. V gave up 6 bases and J gave up 10 bases; unmatched junction bases: 4. From germline, CDR1 is MNHNS and CDR2 SASEGT.

The sample holds many counts of this clonotype. The chain recombines TRBV6-1 with TRBJ2-7; tentatively, D is TRBD2 (6 bases). Trimming took 8 bases from V and 0 from J, leaving 17 bases between them. This CDR3 comprises 15 residues. Per germline, CDR1 MNHNS and CDR2 SASEGT. The CDR3 nucleotides are TGTGCCAGCTATCAGGGTAGCGGTAACTCCTACGAGCAGTACTTC. Protein sequence: CASYQGSGNSYEQYF.

This clonotype was seen many times. The J gene is TRBJ1-5, the V gene TRBV7-8; D uncertain. The CDR3 covers 15 residues. V dropped 1 base and J dropped 6 bases, with 13 bases sitting between them. Germline V lookup: CDR1 SGHVS, CDR2 FQNEAQ. Here the CDR3 reads CASSLEVGIVQPQHF. CDR3 bases: TGTGCCAGCAGCTTAGAGGTGGGAATCGTTCAGCCCCAGCATTTT.